These 17 T cell receptor beta chains came from one sample sequenced in a study of CD8+CD57+ T cells in acquired aplastic anemia. Profiling that covered TCR beta VDJ and CDR3 relied on genomic DNA as its template. MiXCR, applied by TCRdb to the reads, yields one record per CDR3 protein. The sample yields about 120,000 distinct CDR3 sequences, 50% to 70% seen once. Before being chosen for sequencing, patients had shown CD8+CD57+ cell expansion by flow cytometry. The sample consisted of sorted CD4+, CD8+, or CD8+CD57+ T cells (not recorded which) from PBMCs. All receptors derive from a human donor with aplastic anemia.

CDR3 bases: TGTGCCAGTAGTAAAGGGTCGGGTCAGCCCCAGCATTTT. Protein product: CASSKGSGQPQHF. V and J are TRBV19 and TRBJ1-5; the D is unclear. The V end lost 4 bases, the J end lost 6 bases, and 10 bases lay between the germline ends. The CDR3 contains 13 residues. CDR1 and CDR2 from the germline V gene are LNHDA and SQIVND (reference sequence).

In this sample, this clonotype turned up many times. The chain recombines TRBV19 with TRBJ2-3; D is uncertain. V lost 3 bases, J lost 8 bases, and 6 bases lay in between. The CDR3 spans 11 residues. Germline V CDR1 and CDR2: LNHDA, SQIVND (reference sequence). The CDR3 spells CASSIAGTQYF. The CDR3 region has the DNA TGTGCCAGTAGTATTGCTGGTACGCAGTATTTT.

This chain connects TRBV9 to TRBJ1-1; D not resolved. Germline assignment: CDR1 SGDLS and CDR2 YYNGEE. The V and J ends lost 4 bases and 7 bases respectively, with 8 bases between them. This CDR3 is 11 amino acids long. The CDR3 coding sequence is TGTGCCAGCAGCAACAATGGTGAAGCTTTCTTT. It specifies CASSNNGEAFF.

The chain uses TRBV5-1 and TRBJ2-7; tentatively, D is TRBD1 or TRBD2 (5 bases each). Germline V gene lookup returns CDR1 SGHRS and CDR2 YFSETQ. Trimming pared 4 bases from V and 2 bases from J, leaving 25 bases between. This CDR3 has 18 residues. This CDR3 is CASSQTGQTFLGPYEQYF. In nucleotides, the CDR3 is TGCGCCAGCAGCCAAACAGGCCAAACCTTTCTGGGACCCTACGAGCAGTACTTC.

This clonotype has a handful of counts. The V and J genes are TRBV29-1 and TRBJ1-3, with D possibly TRBD1 on 6 matching bases. V was trimmed by 6 bases and J by 7 bases, leaving 19 bases between them. The CDR3 runs to 14 residues. In germline, CDR1 is SQVTM, CDR2 ANQGSEA. The DNA of the CDR3 is TGCAGCGTAGCAACAGGGATTAGGGTTAACACCATATATTTT. Protein: CSVATGIRVNTIYF.

This clonotype was recorded a few times. The CDR3 DNA reads as TGTGCCACCAGCAGAGAGGGGTGGGGATATAGCAATCAGCCCCAGCATTTT. Translation gives CATSREGWGYSNQPQHF. The chain employs TRBV15 and TRBJ1-5; D gene unclear. The germline V and J ends were trimmed by 0 bases and 0 bases, with 12 bases remaining between them. Germline CDR1 LNHNV, CDR2 YYDKDF (reference sequence). This CDR3 contains 17 residues.

J is TRBJ1-5 and V is TRBV3-1; unclear D gene. Trimming removed 1 base from V and 0 bases from J, with 4 bases in between. Germline lookup yields CDR1 LGHDT and CDR2 YNNKEL (reference sequence). The CDR3 is made up of 14 amino acids. As DNA, the CDR3 is TGTGCCAGCAGCCAAGTCGGTAGCAATCAGCCCCAGCATTTT. It codes for CASSQVGSNQPQHF.

This sequence joins TRBV25-1 and TRBJ1-4; 8 positions match TRBD1. Germline CDR1 is MGHDK and CDR2 is SYGVNS. After removal of 2 bases from V and 5 bases from J, the junction contained 4 bases not matched to a gene. CDR3 length equals 15 residues. CDR3 amino acids: CASSEAGTGNEKLFF. DNA of the CDR3: TGTGCCAGCAGTGAAGCCGGGACAGGAAATGAAAAACTGTTTTTT.

In this sample, this clonotype turned up a few times. This chain joins TRBV10-3 and TRBJ2-1, with 10 bases identical to TRBD2. In germline, CDR1 is ENHRY, CDR2 SYGVKD. With V trimmed by 10 bases and J by 7 bases, 4 bases remained unmatched. This CDR3 has 12 residues. As DNA, the CDR3 is TGTGCCACCGGACTAGCGGAGAATGAGCAGTTCTTC. Its protein is CATGLAENEQFF.

This clonotype was seen only a few times. The chain recombines TRBV15 with TRBJ1-1; 7 nucleotides align to TRBD1. Germline-derived CDR1 and CDR2 are LNHNV and YYDKDF (reference sequence). The V and J ends lost 0 bases and 4 bases, in that order; junction bases with no gene match: 11. The CDR3 is 17 amino acids. The CDR3 DNA sequence: TGTGCCACCAGCAGAGACGGATGGGCAGGGGGGACCACTGAAGCTTTCTTT. This translates into CATSRDGWAGGTTEAFF.

This chain connects TRBV20-1 to TRBJ1-1; D is unclear. This CDR3 comprises 11 residues. V was shortened by 5 bases and J by 3 bases, with 7 bases between the two germline ends. CDR1 and CDR2 from the germline V gene are DFQATT and SNEGSKA (reference sequence). The CDR3 loop reads CSAVGYTEAFF. Here the CDR3 DNA reads TGCAGTGCTGTCGGCTACACTGAAGCTTTCTTT.

This chain joins TRBV9 and TRBJ2-1; D gene ambiguous. V shed 0 bases and J shed 1 base, with 11 bases lying between them. Germline CDR1 and CDR2: SGDLS and YYNGEE. This CDR3 has 16 residues. CDR3 residues: CASSVDKGYSYNEQFF. The CDR3, as DNA: TGTGCCAGCAGCGTAGATAAAGGTTATTCCTACAATGAGCAGTTCTTC.

At least ten counts were recorded for this clonotype. This chain uses TRBV11-2 with TRBJ2-1; 8 nucleotides line up with TRBD2. The CDR3 is 15 amino acids. Germline lookup yields CDR1 SGHAT and CDR2 FQNNGV. J lost 7 bases, V lost 2 bases, and 7 bases had no gene match. For the CDR3, the DNA is TGTGCCAGCAGCTTACTAGCGGGCCGTTGGAATGAGCAGTTCTTC. It specifies CASSLLAGRWNEQFF.

The V and J genes are TRBV5-1 and TRBJ2-7; D is uncertain. Deletions cut 4 bases from V and 0 bases from J, with 14 bases between. The length of the CDR3 is 15 residues. Germline V gene lookup returns CDR1 SGHRS and CDR2 YFSETQ. The CDR3 region has the DNA TGCGCCAGCAGCCCCGAGATCGGCAGCTCCTACGAGCAGTACTTC. It codes for CASSPEIGSSYEQYF.

This clonotype has a single count. The chain couples TRBV29-1 to TRBJ1-1; D unresolved. The CDR3 has 13 amino acids. V was trimmed by 3 bases and J by 1 base, leaving 9 bases between them. The germline V gene has CDR1 SQVTM and CDR2 ANQGSEA. CDR3 protein: CSVEGGSNTEAFF. The CDR3 nucleotides read TGCAGCGTTGAGGGCGGTTCGAACACTGAAGCTTTCTTT.

This rearrangement joins TRBV2 to TRBJ2-1, with 9 bases identical to TRBD1. Germline loops: CDR1 SNHLY, CDR2 FYNNEI. This CDR3 has 14 residues. V lost 6 bases, J lost 3 bases, and 3 bases stayed unmatched. The CDR3 is CASRGTGFYNEQFF. DNA for the CDR3: TGTGCCAGCAGGGGGACAGGGTTCTACAATGAGCAGTTCTTC.

Ten or more counts support this clonotype. The chain is built from TRBV6-6 and TRBJ2-3; 7 positions match TRBD1. CDR3 length: 14 amino acids. Germline CDR1 is MNHNY and CDR2 is SVGAGI (reference sequence). Losses at the gene ends were 2 bases for V and 6 bases for J; bases not matched to a gene: 5. CDR3 sequence reads: CASSYAPDRDTQYF. Written as DNA, the CDR3 is TGTGCCAGCAGTTACGCCCCGGACAGGGATACGCAGTATTTT.